This TCR beta chain was observed in a study of blood T cells in healthy people across ages. The study, taken as a whole, reports: Expanded clonotype changes were possibly confounded by unknown donor CMV status.

Germline CDR1 reads SGDLS; CDR2 reads YYNGEE. The length of the CDR3 is 13 residues. Trimming cost V 0 bases and J 5 bases, with 9 bases left between them. A second PCR of 7 to 11 cycles used a sample-barcoded 5' primer and a J-beta primer mix. TCRdb redid the calling of the 5' RACE reads with MiXCR, one entry per CDR3 protein. The table shows 730,000 or so distinct CDR3 sequences, with about 42% occurring only once. With regard to this clonotype: What it binds is unknown.

The sequence derives from a woman between 55 and 75 years old in good health. The chain combines TRBV9 with TRBJ2-7; D may be TRBD1 (5 bases). Sequencing was carried out using blood. CDR3: CASSVGGDDEQYF. Written as DNA, the CDR3 is TGTGCCAGCAGCGTAGGGGGCGATGACGAGCAGTACTTC.